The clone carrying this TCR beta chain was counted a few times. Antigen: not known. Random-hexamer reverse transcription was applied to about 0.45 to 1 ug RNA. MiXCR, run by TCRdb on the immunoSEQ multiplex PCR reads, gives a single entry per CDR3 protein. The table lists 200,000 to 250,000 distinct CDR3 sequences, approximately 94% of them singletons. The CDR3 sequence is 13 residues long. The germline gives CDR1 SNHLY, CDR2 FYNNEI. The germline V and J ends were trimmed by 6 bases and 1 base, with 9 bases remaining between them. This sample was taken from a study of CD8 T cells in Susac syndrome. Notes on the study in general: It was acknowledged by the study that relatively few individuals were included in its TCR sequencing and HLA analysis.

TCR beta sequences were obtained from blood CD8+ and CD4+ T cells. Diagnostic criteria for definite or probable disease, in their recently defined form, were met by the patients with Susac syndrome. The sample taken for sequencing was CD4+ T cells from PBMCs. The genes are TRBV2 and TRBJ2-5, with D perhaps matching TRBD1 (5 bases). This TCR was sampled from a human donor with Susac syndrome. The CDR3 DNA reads TGTGCCAGCAGCGCCGACAGCCAAGAGACCCAGTACTTC. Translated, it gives CASSADSQETQYF.